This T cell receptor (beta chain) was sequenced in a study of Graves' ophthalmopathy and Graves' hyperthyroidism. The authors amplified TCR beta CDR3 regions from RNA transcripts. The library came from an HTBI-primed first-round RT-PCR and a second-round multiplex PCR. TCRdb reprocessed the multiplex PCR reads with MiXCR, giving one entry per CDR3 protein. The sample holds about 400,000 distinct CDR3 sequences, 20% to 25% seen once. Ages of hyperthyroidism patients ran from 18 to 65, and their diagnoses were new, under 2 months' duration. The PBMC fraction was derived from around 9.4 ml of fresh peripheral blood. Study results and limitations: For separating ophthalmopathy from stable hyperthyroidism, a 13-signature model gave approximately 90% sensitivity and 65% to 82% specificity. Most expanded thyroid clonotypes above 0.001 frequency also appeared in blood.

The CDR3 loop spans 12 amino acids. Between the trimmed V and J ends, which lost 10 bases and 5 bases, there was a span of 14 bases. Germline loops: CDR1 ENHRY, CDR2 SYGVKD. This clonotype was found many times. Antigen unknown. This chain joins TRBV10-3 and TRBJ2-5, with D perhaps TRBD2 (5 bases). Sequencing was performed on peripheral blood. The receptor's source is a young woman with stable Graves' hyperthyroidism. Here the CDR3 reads CATKGDPETQYF. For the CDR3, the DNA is TGTGCCACAAAGGGAGACCCGGAGACCCAGTACTTC.